The 26 T cell receptor beta chains given below trace back to one sample, sequenced in a study of shared clonotypes between healthy human individuals. Naive CD8 cells comprised CD45RO-negative, CCR7-positively selected cells, excluding terminally differentiated effector memory CD45RA+ cells. Sequencing was performed with immunoSEQ multiplex PCR; in TCRdb, only in-frame clones are kept and a portion is missing. The sample records around 1,900,000 clones, 80% to 95% being singletons. Specimen: naive CD8+ T cells from PBMCs. The receptors originated from a man in his late teens or twenties in good health. Some clones in this sample may be carry-over from other donors' samples.

The chain is built from TRBV5-1 and TRBJ1-3; D may be TRBD1 (6 bases). Deletions cut 0 bases from V and 6 bases from J, with 16 bases between. The CDR3 covers 16 residues. Germline V lookup: CDR1 SGHRS, CDR2 YFSETQ. In DNA form, the CDR3 reads TGCGCCAGCAGCTTGGGTCCGGGGGCAGCGGAAAACACCATATATTTT. It yields the protein CASSLGPGAAENTIYF.

This chain joins TRBV4-2 and TRBJ1-1; D might be TRBD1 (6 bases). V was trimmed by 1 base and J by 3 bases, leaving 12 bases between them. CDR3 length equals 15 residues. Germline CDR1 reads LGHNA; CDR2 reads YNFKEQ. The chain's CDR3 is CASSQVSGQDTEAFF. The CDR3, as DNA: TGTGCCAGCAGCCAAGTTTCGGGACAAGACACTGAAGCTTTCTTT.

The chain combines TRBV29-1 with TRBJ2-5; D is perhaps TRBD1 (6 bases). Germline lookup yields CDR1 SQVTM and CDR2 ANQGSEA. Trimming took off 4 bases at V and 9 bases at J, with 9 bases between the two ends. The CDR3 totals 10 residues. The CDR3 region is CSVVKGAQYF. The CDR3 nucleotides are TGCAGCGTTGTGAAGGGGGCCCAGTACTTC.

A remark on this clone: This sample includes further DNA sequences coding for the same CDR3. This chain links TRBV9 with TRBJ2-1; D is possibly TRBD1 (5 bases). Trimming took 0 bases from V and 0 from J, leaving 7 bases between them. Germline CDR1 SGDLS, CDR2 YYNGEE. The CDR3 runs to 15 residues. The CDR3 loop reads CASSVGQSSYNEQFF. CDR3 sequence (DNA): TGTGCCAGCAGCGTAGGACAGTCCTCCTACAATGAGCAGTTCTTC.

The chain links TRBV6-5 to TRBJ1-2; D gene ambiguous. CDR1 is MNHEY and CDR2 is SVGAGI in the germline V gene. The CDR3 runs 14 residues. The V end was cut by 2 bases, the J end by 1 base, with 8 bases between. CDR3 bases: TGTGCCAGCAGTTACGGGGTCAGTAACTATGGCTACACCTTC. As protein: CASSYGVSNYGYTF.

CDR3 coding DNA: TGCAGCGTTGGGCTGCGCGGGAATAATGAGCAGTTCTTC. Translating it yields CSVGLRGNNEQFF. The V gene is TRBV29-1, the J gene TRBJ2-1; D might be TRBD2 (6 bases). The CDR3 covers 13 residues. Per germline, CDR1 SQVTM and CDR2 ANQGSEA. Trimming stripped 4 bases from V and 7 bases from J, with 14 bases between.

The V gene is TRBV4-2, the J gene TRBJ2-7, with D possibly being TRBD2 (5 bases). The ends were cut back, 1 base at V and 0 bases at J, with 10 bases in the middle. This CDR3 has 15 residues. Germline V CDR1 and CDR2: LGHNA, YNFKEQ. The CDR3 spells CASSQGLASSYEQYF. CDR3 nucleotides: TGTGCCAGCAGCCAAGGGTTAGCGTCCTCCTACGAGCAGTACTTC.

This chain joins TRBV7-8 and TRBJ2-1; no definite D call. Germline CDR1 is SGHVS and CDR2 is FQNEAQ. The CDR3 sequence is 11 residues long. Trimming stripped 2 bases from V and 10 bases from J, with 6 bases between. The CDR3 nucleotides are TGTGCCAGCAGCTTAACCACCGAGCAGTTCTTC. This sequence encodes CASSLTTEQFF.

This chain connects TRBV5-1 to TRBJ2-7; D possibly uses TRBD1 or TRBD2 (5 bases each). Trimming cost V 3 bases and J 2 bases, with 12 bases left between them. The germline gives CDR1 SGHRS, CDR2 YFSETQ. CDR3 length: 14 residues. The CDR3 DNA reads TGCGCCAGCAGCTCGTTCGGGGCCGCCTACGAGCAGTACTTC. This codes for CASSSFGAAYEQYF.

The CDR3 DNA is TGTGCCAGCAGCTCTCATAGCGGGAGACTCGGTGCCTACGAGCAGTACTTC. Residues: CASSSHSGRLGAYEQYF. The rearrangement uses TRBV11-1 and TRBJ2-7; 9 bases align to TRBD2. Trimming at V came to 4 bases and at J to 2 bases, leaving 12 bases not matched to a gene. CDR1 SGHAT and CDR2 FQDESV come from the germline V gene (reference sequence). CDR3 length: 17 amino acids.

The chain uses TRBV9 and TRBJ2-7; D unresolved. V was cut by 4 bases and J by 3 bases, with 11 bases left in between. The germline gives CDR1 SGDLS, CDR2 YYNGEE. The CDR3 extends over 13 amino acids. The CDR3 DNA sequence: TGTGCCAGCAGCCCGCCAGCCGGCTACGAGCAGTACTTC. Its translation is CASSPPAGYEQYF.

V usage is TRBV28 and J usage is TRBJ2-1, with 13 bases fitting TRBD2. Germline V CDR1 and CDR2: MDHEN, SYDVKM. The junction had 4 bases not matched to a gene; V was cut back by 2 bases and J by 9 bases. The CDR3 has 15 residues. CDR3 coding DNA: TGTGCCAGCAGTTTAACTAGCGGGAGGGAGAGTGAGCAGTTCTTC. Protein product: CASSLTSGRESEQFF.

The chain carries TRBV28 and TRBJ2-5; TRBD1 might be the D (6 bases). The V and J ends lost 6 bases and 5 bases respectively, with 16 bases between them. Looked up from germline, CDR1 is MDHEN and CDR2 is SYDVKM. The CDR3 has 14 residues. The CDR3 DNA is TGTGCCAGCAGAATCAGGGGAGTCGGGGAGACCCAGTACTTC. Protein sequence: CASRIRGVGETQYF. The entire variable domain, with the rest obtained from reference TRBV28 and TRBJ2-5, is as follows: DVKVTQSSRYLVKRTGEKVFLECVQDMDHENMFWYRQDPGLGLRLIYFSYDVKMKEKGDIPEGYSVSREKKERFSLILESASTNQTSMYLCASRIRGVGETQYFGPGTRLLVL.

V gene TRBV11-1 combines with J gene TRBJ1-2; no clear D gene. This CDR3 spans 13 amino acids. The ends were cut back, 3 bases at V and 4 bases at J, with 9 bases in the middle. Germline V gene data show CDR1 as SGHAT and CDR2 as FQDESV (reference sequence). The CDR3 loop is CASSLTSLYGYTF. CDR3 sequence (DNA): TGTGCCAGCAGCTTGACGAGCCTCTATGGCTACACCTTC.

With regard to this clone: Other DNA sequences in the same sample also yield this CDR3. The chain recombines TRBV7-9 with TRBJ2-3, with D unresolved. Trimming removed 4 bases from V and 2 bases from J, with 4 bases in between. Germline V gives CDR1 SEHNR, CDR2 FQNEAQ (reference sequence). This CDR3 comprises 12 residues. CDR3 amino acids: CASSSYTDTQYF. CDR3 DNA sequence: TGTGCCAGCAGCTCCTACACAGATACGCAGTATTTT. The full variable domain, completed using reference TRBV7-9 and TRBJ2-3, is DTGVSQNPRHKITKRGQNVTFRCDPISEHNRLYWYRQTLGQGPEFLTYFQNEAQLEKSRLLSDRFSAERPKGSFSTLEIQRTEQGDSAMYLCASSSYTDTQYFGPGTRLTVL.

The CDR3 DNA reads as TGCGCCAGCGGCACCGGGACAGGGGCCTACAATGAGCAGTTCTTC. Its protein product is CASGTGTGAYNEQFF. The gene calls are TRBV4-3 and TRBJ2-1; TRBD1 matches at 10 bases. CDR1 LGHNA and CDR2 YSLEER come from the germline V gene. V lost 8 bases to trimming and J lost 2 bases; unmatched junction nucleotides: 6. This CDR3 has 15 amino acids.

This chain links TRBV7-9 with TRBJ1-6; possibly TRBD1 for D (6 bases). The CDR3 covers 15 residues. The V end lost 5 bases, the J end lost 7 bases, and 15 bases lay between the germline ends. Germline CDR1 and CDR2: SEHNR and FQNEAQ (reference sequence). CDR3 loop: CASSPLGGQNSPLHF. The DNA of the CDR3 is TGTGCCAGCAGCCCCTTGGGGGGGCAAAATTCACCCCTCCACTTT.

CDR3 region: CATQYYRGTNTEAFF. In DNA form, the CDR3 reads TGTGCCACTCAATATTACAGGGGTACAAACACTGAAGCTTTCTTT. V usage is TRBV19 and J usage is TRBJ1-1; TRBD1 matches 7 bases. This CDR3 spans 15 amino acids. V trimming: 10 bases; J trimming: 2 bases; junction bases outside the gene matches: 13. CDR1 and CDR2 from the germline V gene are LNHDA and SQIVND (reference sequence).

This clone was observed once. The gene calls are TRBV28 and TRBJ2-5; D is perhaps TRBD2 (5 bases). V lost 1 base and J 3 bases, leaving 15 bases between the germline ends. Germline V gives CDR1 MDHEN, CDR2 SYDVKM. The CDR3 sequence is 16 residues long. The DNA of the CDR3 is TGTGCCAGCAGTTTATCCCCGGAGGACCTAGAAGAGACCCAGTACTTC. Translating gives CASSLSPEDLEETQYF.

The chain links TRBV19 to TRBJ2-2; D is ambiguous. The CDR3 spans 16 residues. V lost 1 base to trimming and J lost 8 bases, with 17 bases between them. CDR1 is LNHDA, CDR2 SQIVND, per germline (reference sequence). CDR3: CASSIAWGLSRGELFF. The CDR3 DNA sequence: TGTGCCAGTAGTATAGCTTGGGGATTAAGTCGAGGGGAGCTGTTTTTT.

Only one count was recorded for this clone. CDR3 coding DNA: TGTGCCAGCAGCCCCAACACGGGAGGGAGAGATACGCAGTATTTT. Translated: CASSPNTGGRDTQYF. The chain recombines TRBV9 with TRBJ2-3; 8 nucleotides match TRBD2. CDR3 size: 15 residues. Germline V gene sequence: CDR1 SGDLS, CDR2 YYNGEE. V was pared by 4 bases and J by 5 bases, with 9 bases of the junction left unmatched.

The rearrangement uses TRBV7-9 and TRBJ1-3; D is unclear. V was cut by 5 bases and J by 0 bases, with 11 bases left in between. This CDR3 is built from 15 residues. Germline CDR1 SEHNR, CDR2 FQNEAQ (reference sequence). CDR3 protein: CASSPGGSSGNTIYF. CDR3 sequence (DNA): TGTGCCAGCAGCCCCGGTGGGAGCTCTGGAAACACCATATATTTT.

V and J are TRBV27 and TRBJ2-7; D perhaps matches TRBD1 (7 bases). The CDR3 is made up of 15 amino acids. The germline V gene encodes CDR1 MNHEY and CDR2 SMNVEV (reference sequence). V lost 8 bases and J lost 3, with 20 bases in between. For the CDR3, the DNA is TGTGCCAGCGCCCCCGGAGGGACAGTGTTCTACGAGCAGTACTTC. Its protein product is CASAPGGTVFYEQYF.

DNA of the CDR3: TGCGCCAGCAGCGGGCGGGGCGGTAACTACGTCCTGACTTTC. Encoded protein: CASSGRGGNYVLTF. V usage is TRBV5-1 and J usage is TRBJ2-6; D might be TRBD2 (6 bases). Germline CDR1 and CDR2: SGHRS and YFSETQ. Trimming shortened V by 4 bases and J by 11 bases, and 16 bases separated the two germline ends. This CDR3 has 14 residues.

This chain uses TRBV5-6 with TRBJ1-2; 7 bases line up with TRBD1. CDR1 SGHDT and CDR2 YYEEEE come from the germline V gene. The CDR3 has 14 residues. V lost 0 bases to trimming and J lost 7 bases; unmatched junction nucleotides: 6. CDR3 sequence: CASSLGGQSSGYTF. CDR3 nucleotide sequence: TGTGCCAGCAGCTTGGGGGGACAGTCATCTGGCTACACCTTC.

The chain joins TRBV5-1 to TRBJ2-7, with 9 bases lining up with TRBD1. After removal of 1 base from V and 3 bases from J, the junction contained 5 bases not matched to a gene. CDR3 length equals 15 residues. Germline V gene data show CDR1 as SGHRS and CDR2 as YFSETQ. CDR3 region: CASSLRGTGFYEQYF. The DNA of the CDR3 is TGCGCCAGCAGCTTGCGCGGGACAGGGTTCTACGAGCAGTACTTC.